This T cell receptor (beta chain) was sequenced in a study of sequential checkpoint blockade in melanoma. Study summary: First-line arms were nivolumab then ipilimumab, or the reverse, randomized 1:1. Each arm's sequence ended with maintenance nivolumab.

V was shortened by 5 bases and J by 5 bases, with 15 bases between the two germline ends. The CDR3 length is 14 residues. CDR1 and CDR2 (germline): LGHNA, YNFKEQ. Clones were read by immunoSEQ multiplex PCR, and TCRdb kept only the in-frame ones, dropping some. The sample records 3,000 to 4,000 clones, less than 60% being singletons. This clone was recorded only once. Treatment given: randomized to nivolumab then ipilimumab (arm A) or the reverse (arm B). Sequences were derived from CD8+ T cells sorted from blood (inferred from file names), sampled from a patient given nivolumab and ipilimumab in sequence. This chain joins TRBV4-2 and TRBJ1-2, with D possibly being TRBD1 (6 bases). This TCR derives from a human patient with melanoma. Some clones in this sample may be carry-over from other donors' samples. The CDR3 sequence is CASSTGDTLYGYTF. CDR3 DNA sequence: TGTGCCAGCAGCACCGGGGACACTTTGTATGGCTACACCTTC.